The entry below gives a single T cell receptor (beta chain) sequence along with its context. The data are from a study of blood T cell repertoires in COVID-19. Study-wide context: The analysed material was cDNA or gDNA that came from T cells, B-cell-depleted T cells, or PBMCs.

Per the original data handling: Reference gene primer amplification yielded estimated nucleated cell counts. Produced via immunoSEQ multiplex PCR; TCRdb's table is partial and in-frame only. The D gene and trimming were derived from the DNA, and the V and J assignments and clone size from that table. The data hold about 150,000 clones, with approximately 88% observed a single time. The germline V gene encodes CDR1 SGDLS and CDR2 YYNGEE. This CDR3 is 15 amino acids long. Unmatched junction bases numbered 5, after V lost 2 bases and J lost 0 bases. The TCR was taken from an older woman with acute or convalescent COVID-19. Sequenced sample: peripheral blood. The chain links TRBV9 to TRBJ2-7, with 7 bases lining up with TRBD1. CDR3 sequence reads: CASSVGTDPSYEQYF. As DNA, the CDR3 is TGTGCCAGCAGCGTCGGGACAGACCCCTCCTACGAGCAGTACTTC. The complete variable domain, with remaining parts taken from reference TRBV9 and TRBJ2-7, reads DSGVTQTPKHLITATGQRVTLRCSPRSGDLSVYWYQQSLDQGLQFLIQYYNGEERAKGNILERFSAQQFPDLHSELNLSSLELGDSALYFCASSVGTDPSYEQYFGPGTRLTVT.